This is a list of T cell receptor beta chains from one sample in a study. Via MiXCR, TCRdb re-called the 5' RACE reads, giving one row per CDR3 protein. The table lists around 55,000 distinct CDR3 sequences, 20% to 25% of them singletons, with 3.2% in the top ten. Material: tumor-infiltrating Tregs sorted from the breast tumor. The receptors here all came from a female donor with breast cancer. Each CDR3 is given with its conserved first and last residue. D genes are given only for firm matches. Rows may omit the clone size; those that give it use once, few, many or a size class.

v_gene: TRBV5-1
abundance: .
j_gene: TRBJ1-5
d_gene: .
CDR3nt: TGCGCCAGTTTGCCTCGGGAGCAGCCCCAGCATTTT
CDR3aa: CASLPREQPQHF

v_gene: TRBV7-6
abundance: many
j_gene: TRBJ2-2
d_gene: .
CDR3nt: TGTGCCAGCAGCTTAGCGCCGGGAGCGAACACCGGGGAGCTGTTTTTT
CDR3aa: CASSLAPGANTGELFF

v_gene: TRBV27
abundance: .
j_gene: TRBJ1-5
d_gene: TRBD1
CDR3nt: TGTGCCAGCAGTTTAAAGGGCCCCGGGACAGGGTTGTTTCAGCCCCAGCATTTT
CDR3aa: CASSLKGPGTGLFQPQHF

v_gene: TRBV28
abundance: .
j_gene: TRBJ1-2
d_gene: .
CDR3nt: TGTGCCAGCAGTTCGCCCGACCACTCAGGTCCTGCCTATGGCTACACCTTC
CDR3aa: CASSSPDHSGPAYGYTF

v_gene: TRBV28
abundance: .
j_gene: TRBJ1-1
d_gene: .
CDR3nt: TGTGCCAGCAGGAACACAGGTAACAGGAACACTGAAGCTTTCTTT
CDR3aa: CASRNTGNRNTEAFF

v_gene: TRBV27
abundance: many
j_gene: TRBJ1-1
d_gene: .
CDR3nt: TGTGCCAGCAGAAATACCGGGACGGTGAACACTGAAGCTTTCTTT
CDR3aa: CASRNTGTVNTEAFF

v_gene: TRBV4-2
abundance: few
j_gene: TRBJ2-3
d_gene: .
CDR3nt: TGTGCCAGCAGCCAAGCCGCGGCGGTGGGGGATACGCAGTATTTT
CDR3aa: CASSQAAAVGDTQYF

v_gene: TRBV28
abundance: many
j_gene: TRBJ2-3
d_gene: TRBD2
CDR3nt: TGTGCCAGCAGTGAACATCTAGCGGCAGATACGCAGTATTTT
CDR3aa: CASSEHLAADTQYF

v_gene: TRBV21-1
abundance: few
j_gene: TRBJ2-3
d_gene: .
CDR3nt: TGTGCCAGCAGCAAAGTGGTCAGGGACACAGATACGCAGTATTTT
CDR3aa: CASSKVVRDTDTQYF

v_gene: TRBV12-3/TRBV12-4
abundance: few
j_gene: TRBJ2-7
d_gene: TRBD1
CDR3nt: TGTGCCAGCAGTCCCCGGACAGGGGTAGCCTACGAGCAGTACTTC
CDR3aa: CASSPRTGVAYEQYF

v_gene: TRBV7-2
abundance: many
j_gene: TRBJ1-2
d_gene: .
CDR3nt: TGTGCCAGCAGCCTAGGCAGGGAGGATGGCTACACCTTC
CDR3aa: CASSLGREDGYTF

v_gene: TRBV12-3/TRBV12-4
abundance: many
j_gene: TRBJ2-1
d_gene: .
CDR3nt: TGTGCCAGCAGTTTACTTAGGAGTGAGCAGTTCTTC
CDR3aa: CASSLLRSEQFF

v_gene: TRBV19
abundance: .
j_gene: TRBJ2-3
d_gene: .
CDR3nt: TGTGCCAGTAGTATACAGGGTAACACAGATACGCAGTATTTT
CDR3aa: CASSIQGNTDTQYF

v_gene: TRBV5-1
abundance: many
j_gene: TRBJ2-1
d_gene: .
CDR3nt: TGCGCCAGCAAAATGTACTCCTACAATGAGCAGTTCTTC
CDR3aa: CASKMYSYNEQFF

v_gene: TRBV20-1
abundance: .
j_gene: TRBJ1-3
d_gene: TRBD1
CDR3nt: TGCAGTGCTAGAGAACAGGGGGCGCTTGGAAACACCATATATTTT
CDR3aa: CSAREQGALGNTIYF

v_gene: TRBV4-1
abundance: few
j_gene: TRBJ2-7
d_gene: .
CDR3nt: TGCGCCAGCAGCCAAGTCTTGGTGGGGGAGCAGTACTTC
CDR3aa: CASSQVLVGEQYF

v_gene: TRBV5-1
abundance: many
j_gene: TRBJ1-5
d_gene: .
CDR3nt: TGCGCCAGCAGCTTGGATGGAGGGTCTTATCAGCCCCAGCATTTT
CDR3aa: CASSLDGGSYQPQHF

v_gene: TRBV12-3/TRBV12-4
abundance: few
j_gene: TRBJ1-1
d_gene: .
CDR3nt: TGTGCCAGCAGCCTCGGTCAGTGGGGAGGTGCCCCTGAAGCTTTCTTT
CDR3aa: CASSLGQWGGAPEAFF

v_gene: TRBV10-3
abundance: few
j_gene: TRBJ1-2
d_gene: .
CDR3nt: TGTGCCATCAGTGAGTCCGGGCATTATGGCTACACCTTC
CDR3aa: CAISESGHYGYTF

v_gene: TRBV5-1
abundance: many
j_gene: TRBJ2-1
d_gene: .
CDR3nt: TGCGCCAGCAGCCAGCTAGCGTATTCCTACAATGAGCAGTTCTTC
CDR3aa: CASSQLAYSYNEQFF

v_gene: TRBV7-3
abundance: few
j_gene: TRBJ2-1
d_gene: TRBD2
CDR3nt: TGTGCCAGCAGCCCAGCGGGAGCGCCACGGTTCTTC
CDR3aa: CASSPAGAPRFF

v_gene: TRBV5-1
abundance: few
j_gene: TRBJ2-3
d_gene: TRBD2
CDR3nt: TGCGCCAGCAGCTTAGCGGGAACCGGAGATACGCAGTATTTT
CDR3aa: CASSLAGTGDTQYF

v_gene: TRBV4-1
abundance: .
j_gene: TRBJ1-6
d_gene: .
CDR3nt: TGCGCCAGCAGCCAAGAATGGGAGGGTTCACCCCTCCACTTT
CDR3aa: CASSQEWEGSPLHF

v_gene: TRBV7-2
abundance: few
j_gene: TRBJ2-5
d_gene: .
CDR3nt: TGTGCCAGCAGCTTATCCGGCAGCGGGGAGACCCAGTACTTC
CDR3aa: CASSLSGSGETQYF

v_gene: TRBV24-1
abundance: .
j_gene: TRBJ2-1
d_gene: TRBD2
CDR3nt: TGTGCCACCAGTGACTCCCGGACTGTAGCGGGAGGGCGGGAGCAGTTCTTC
CDR3aa: CATSDSRTVAGGREQFF

v_gene: TRBV5-4
abundance: .
j_gene: TRBJ2-6
d_gene: .
CDR3nt: TGTGCCAGCAGCTTGGACCCCAACTCTGGGGCCAACGTCCTGACTTTC
CDR3aa: CASSLDPNSGANVLTF

v_gene: TRBV7-9
abundance: .
j_gene: TRBJ2-3
d_gene: .
CDR3nt: TGTGCCAGCAGCCCGGTACGGGATACGCAGTATTTT
CDR3aa: CASSPVRDTQYF

v_gene: TRBV20-1
abundance: few
j_gene: TRBJ2-1
d_gene: .
CDR3nt: TGCAGTGCTACCCGACTGACTTACAATGAGCAGTTCTTC
CDR3aa: CSATRLTYNEQFF

v_gene: TRBV21-1
abundance: few
j_gene: TRBJ1-5
d_gene: .
CDR3nt: TGTGCCAGCAGCAAATATTGTAGGACTAGGGGCAGGGGTCGCAATCAGCCCCAGCATTTT
CDR3aa: CASSKYCRTRGRGRNQPQHF

v_gene: TRBV20-1
abundance: .
j_gene: TRBJ1-1
d_gene: .
CDR3nt: TGCAGTGCTAGAGGCTCAATCAGGGAAAGCACTGAAGCTTTCTTT
CDR3aa: CSARGSIRESTEAFF

v_gene: TRBV10-3
abundance: .
j_gene: TRBJ1-2
d_gene: .
CDR3nt: TGTGCCATCAGTGAGTCTGGTGTGAACTATGGCTACACCTTC
CDR3aa: CAISESGVNYGYTF